This TCR beta chain was recovered during a study of T cell repertoires in cytomegalovirus infection. Study context: Public TCR beta signatures provided an indication of both CMV infection and a matching HLA type. Study-level results: The study found HLA-C-restricted CMV-specific TCR beta clonotypes dominating the ex vivo response. Frequencies of public TCR beta families were cumulated, and this identified carriers of CMV plus the relevant HLA.

This clonotype has a count of ten or more. Its specificity is unknown. TCRdb reprocessed the reads with MiXCR, giving one entry per CDR3 protein. The sample contains under 100,000 distinct CDR3 sequences, roughly 3.5% of which appear only once. Germline loops: CDR1 SEHNR, CDR2 FQNEAQ (reference sequence). The CDR3 sequence is 17 residues long. V dropped 4 bases and J dropped 2 bases, with 20 bases sitting between them. Sequenced sample: PBMCs. V and J are TRBV7-9 and TRBJ2-5; D is uncertain. The sequence was obtained from a human donor in good health (CMV status not recorded). Some clones in this sample may be carry-over from other donors' samples. CDR3: CASSYLEAFPMQETQYF. In DNA, the CDR3 is TGTGCCAGCAGCTACCTCGAGGCATTCCCCATGCAAGAGACCCAGTACTTC.